This TCR beta chain was obtained from a study of CXCR3-negative and CXCR3-positive naive CD8 T cells. Study-wide findings and caveats: The study found more hydrophobic TRB CDR3s in CXCR3-positive naive cells than in CXCR3-negative naive cells. Diversity ran similarly high across both naive subsets but far lower in memory CD8+ cells.

Concerning this clonotype: The antigen remains undetermined.

The libraries of TRB cDNA were prepared using 5' RACE with UMI labels. TCRdb re-called the 5' RACE reads and catalogs CDR3 proteins one per entry, DNA excluded. The sample has 60,000 to 70,000 distinct CDR3 sequences. In triplicate, each CD8+ T cell subset was sorted at roughly 330,000 cells per replicate. Per the germline V gene, CDR1 is SEHNR and CDR2 is FQNEAQ (reference sequence). The CDR3 spans 11 residues. The TCR sequence derives from a human donor in good health. Some clones in this sample may be carry-over from other donors' samples. V gene TRBV7-9 combines with J gene TRBJ2-7. Input material: naive CXCR3+ CD8+ T cells from blood. Specified subset: CD45RO-CCR7+CD27+CD95- naive CD8+ T cells expressing CXCR3 (TNR3+). The CDR3 is CASRSMGEQYF. The full variable domain, with the rest looked up from reference TRBV7-9 and TRBJ2-7, is DTGVSQNPRHKITKRGQNVTFRCDPISEHNRLYWYRQTLGQGPEFLTYFQNEAQLEKSRLLSDRFSAERPKGSFSTLEIQRTEQGDSAMYLCASRSMGEQYFGPGTRLTVT.